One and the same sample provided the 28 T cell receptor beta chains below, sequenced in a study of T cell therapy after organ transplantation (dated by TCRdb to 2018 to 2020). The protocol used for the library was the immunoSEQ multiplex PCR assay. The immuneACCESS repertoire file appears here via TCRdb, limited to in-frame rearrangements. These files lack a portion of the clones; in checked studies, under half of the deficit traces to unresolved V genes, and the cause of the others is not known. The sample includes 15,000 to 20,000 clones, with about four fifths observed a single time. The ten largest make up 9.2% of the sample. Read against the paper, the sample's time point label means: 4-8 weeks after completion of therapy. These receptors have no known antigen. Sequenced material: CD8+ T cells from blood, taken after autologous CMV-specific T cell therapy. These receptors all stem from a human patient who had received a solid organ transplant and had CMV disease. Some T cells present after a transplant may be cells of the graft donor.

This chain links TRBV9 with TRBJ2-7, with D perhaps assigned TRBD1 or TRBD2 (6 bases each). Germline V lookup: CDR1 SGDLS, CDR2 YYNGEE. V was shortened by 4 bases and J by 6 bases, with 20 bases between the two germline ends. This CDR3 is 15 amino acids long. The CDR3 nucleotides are TGTGCCAGCAGCCCTGAGGGGGGACAACCCATCGAGCAGTACTTC. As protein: CASSPEGGQPIEQYF.

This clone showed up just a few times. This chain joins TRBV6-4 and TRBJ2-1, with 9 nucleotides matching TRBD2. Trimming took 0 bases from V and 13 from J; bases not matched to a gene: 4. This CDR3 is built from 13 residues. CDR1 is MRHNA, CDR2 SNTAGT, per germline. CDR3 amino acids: CASSDSSSGSQFF. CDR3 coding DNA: TGTGCCAGCAGTGACTCGAGTAGCGGGAGTCAGTTCTTC.

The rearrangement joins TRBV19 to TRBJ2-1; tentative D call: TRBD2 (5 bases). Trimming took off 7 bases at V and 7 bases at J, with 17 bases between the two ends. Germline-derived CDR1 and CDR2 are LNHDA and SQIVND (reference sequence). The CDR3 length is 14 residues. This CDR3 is CASNNRESGNEQFF. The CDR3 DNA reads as TGTGCCAGTAACAATAGGGAGTCGGGGAATGAGCAGTTCTTC.

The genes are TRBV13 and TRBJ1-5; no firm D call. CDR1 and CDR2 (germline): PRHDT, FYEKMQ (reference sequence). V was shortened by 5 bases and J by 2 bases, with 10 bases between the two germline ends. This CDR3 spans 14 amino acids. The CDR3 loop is CASSAGLGNQPQHF. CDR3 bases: TGTGCCAGCAGCGCCGGACTAGGCAATCAGCCCCAGCATTTT.

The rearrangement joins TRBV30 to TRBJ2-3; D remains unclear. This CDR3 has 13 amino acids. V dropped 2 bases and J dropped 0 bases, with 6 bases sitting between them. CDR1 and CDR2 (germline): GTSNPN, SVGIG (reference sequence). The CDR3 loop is CAWSLGSTDTQYF. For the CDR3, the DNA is TGTGCCTGGAGTTTAGGTAGCACAGATACGCAGTATTTT.

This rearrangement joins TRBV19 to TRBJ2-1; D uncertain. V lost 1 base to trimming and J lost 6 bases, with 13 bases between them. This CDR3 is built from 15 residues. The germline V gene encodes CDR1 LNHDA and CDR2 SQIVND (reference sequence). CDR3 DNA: TGTGCCAGTAGTATAGGGGTGGGCGCCGGCAATGAGCAGTTCTTC. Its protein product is CASSIGVGAGNEQFF.

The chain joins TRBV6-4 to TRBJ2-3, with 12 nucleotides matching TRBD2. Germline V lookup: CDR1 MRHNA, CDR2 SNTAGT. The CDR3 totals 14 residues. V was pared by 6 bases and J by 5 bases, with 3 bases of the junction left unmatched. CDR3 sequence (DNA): TGTGCCAGCAGCCGGACTAGCGGGAAAGATACGCAGTATTTT. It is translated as CASSRTSGKDTQYF.

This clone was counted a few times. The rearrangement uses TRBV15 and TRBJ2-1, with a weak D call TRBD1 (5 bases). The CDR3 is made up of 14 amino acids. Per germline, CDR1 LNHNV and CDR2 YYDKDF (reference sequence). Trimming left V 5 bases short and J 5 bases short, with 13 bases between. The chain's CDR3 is CATSEAWGNNEQFF. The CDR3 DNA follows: TGTGCCACCAGCGAGGCATGGGGCAACAATGAGCAGTTCTTC.

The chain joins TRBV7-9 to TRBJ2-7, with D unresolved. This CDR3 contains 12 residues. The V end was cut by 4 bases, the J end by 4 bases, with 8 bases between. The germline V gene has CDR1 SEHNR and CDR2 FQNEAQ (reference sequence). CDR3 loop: CASSYDMYEQYF. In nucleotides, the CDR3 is TGTGCCAGCAGCTATGACATGTACGAGCAGTACTTC.

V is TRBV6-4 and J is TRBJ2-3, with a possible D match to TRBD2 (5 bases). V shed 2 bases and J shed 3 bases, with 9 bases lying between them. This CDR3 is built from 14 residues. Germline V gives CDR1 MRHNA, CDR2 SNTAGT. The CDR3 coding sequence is TGTGCCAGCAGTGACGAGCTAGCAACAGATACGCAGTATTTT. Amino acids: CASSDELATDTQYF.

CDR3: CASSLAPWGALSGNTIYF. CDR3 sequence (DNA): TGTGCCAGCAGCTTGGCTCCCTGGGGGGCCCTCTCTGGAAACACCATATATTTT. The J gene is TRBJ1-3, the V gene TRBV5-6, with a weak D call TRBD1 (6 bases). V gave up 0 bases and J gave up 0 bases, with 16 bases separating them. CDR1 and CDR2 (germline): SGHDT, YYEEEE. The CDR3 consists of 18 residues.

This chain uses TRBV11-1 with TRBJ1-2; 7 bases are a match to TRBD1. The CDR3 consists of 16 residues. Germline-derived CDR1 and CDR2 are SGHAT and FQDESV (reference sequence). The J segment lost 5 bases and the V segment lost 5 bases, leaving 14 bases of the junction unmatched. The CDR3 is CASSRTEAGQMYGYTF. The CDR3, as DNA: TGTGCCAGCAGCCGCACCGAGGCGGGACAGATGTATGGCTACACCTTC.

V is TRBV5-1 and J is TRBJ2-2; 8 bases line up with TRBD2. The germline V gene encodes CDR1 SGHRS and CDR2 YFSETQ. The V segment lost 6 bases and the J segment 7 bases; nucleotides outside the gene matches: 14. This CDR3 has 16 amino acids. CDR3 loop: CASTHGRGIEDGELFF. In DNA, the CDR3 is TGCGCCAGCACCCACGGGAGGGGTATAGAGGACGGGGAGCTGTTTTTT. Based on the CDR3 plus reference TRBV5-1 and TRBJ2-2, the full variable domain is KAGVTQTPRYLIKTRGQQVTLSCSPISGHRSVSWYQQTPGQGLQFLFEYFSETQRNKGNFPGRFSGRQFSNSRSEMNVSTLELGDSALYLCASTHGRGIEDGELFFGEGSRLTVL.

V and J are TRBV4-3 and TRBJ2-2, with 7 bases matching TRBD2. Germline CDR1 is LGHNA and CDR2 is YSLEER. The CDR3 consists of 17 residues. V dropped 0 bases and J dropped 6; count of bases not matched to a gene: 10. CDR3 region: CASSQELAWGYSGELFF. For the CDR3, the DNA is TGCGCCAGCAGCCAAGAACTAGCGTGGGGGTATTCCGGGGAGCTGTTTTTT.

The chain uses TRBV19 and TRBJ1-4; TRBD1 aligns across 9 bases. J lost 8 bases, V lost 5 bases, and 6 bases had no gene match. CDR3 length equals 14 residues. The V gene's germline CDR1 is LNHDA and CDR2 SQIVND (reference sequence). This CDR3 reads CASSAGQGYEKLFF. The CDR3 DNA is TGTGCCAGTAGTGCGGGACAGGGTTACGAAAAACTGTTTTTT.

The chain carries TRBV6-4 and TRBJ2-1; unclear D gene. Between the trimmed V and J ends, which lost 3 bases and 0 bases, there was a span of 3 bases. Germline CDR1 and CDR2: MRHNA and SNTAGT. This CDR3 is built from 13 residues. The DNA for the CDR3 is TGTGCCAGCAGTGAGAACTCCTACAATGAGCAGTTCTTC. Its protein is CASSENSYNEQFF.

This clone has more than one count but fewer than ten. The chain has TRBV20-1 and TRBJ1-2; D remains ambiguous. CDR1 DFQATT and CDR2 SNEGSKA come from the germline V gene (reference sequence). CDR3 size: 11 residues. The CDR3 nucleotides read TGCAGCGCGACTTGGATAGATGGCTACACCTTC. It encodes CSATWIDGYTF.

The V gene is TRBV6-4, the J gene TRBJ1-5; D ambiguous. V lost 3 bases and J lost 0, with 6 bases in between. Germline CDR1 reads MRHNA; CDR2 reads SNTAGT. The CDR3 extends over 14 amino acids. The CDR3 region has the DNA TGTGCCAGCAGTGAGGGATATAGCAATCAGCCCCAGCATTTT. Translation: CASSEGYSNQPQHF.

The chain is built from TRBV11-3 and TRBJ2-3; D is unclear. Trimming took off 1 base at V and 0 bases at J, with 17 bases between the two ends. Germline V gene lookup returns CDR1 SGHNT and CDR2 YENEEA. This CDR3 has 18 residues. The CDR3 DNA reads TGTGCCAGCAGCTTAGGTAGCCCCGGGCAGTTTAGCACAGATACGCAGTATTTT. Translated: CASSLGSPGQFSTDTQYF.

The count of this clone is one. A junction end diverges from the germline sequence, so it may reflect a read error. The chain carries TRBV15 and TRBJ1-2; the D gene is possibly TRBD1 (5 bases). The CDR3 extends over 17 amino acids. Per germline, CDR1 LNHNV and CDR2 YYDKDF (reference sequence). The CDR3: CATSRDLLGATNYGYTF. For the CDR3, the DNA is TGTGCCACCAGTAGAGACCTCCTTGGGGCTACTAACTATGGCTACACCTTC.

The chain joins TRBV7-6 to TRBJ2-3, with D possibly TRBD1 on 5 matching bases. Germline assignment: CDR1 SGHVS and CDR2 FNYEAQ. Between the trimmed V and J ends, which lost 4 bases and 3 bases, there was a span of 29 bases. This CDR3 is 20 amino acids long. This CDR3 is CASSSPITGPYPKGTDTQYF. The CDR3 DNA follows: TGTGCCAGCAGCTCCCCGATTACAGGACCCTACCCTAAGGGGACAGATACGCAGTATTTT.

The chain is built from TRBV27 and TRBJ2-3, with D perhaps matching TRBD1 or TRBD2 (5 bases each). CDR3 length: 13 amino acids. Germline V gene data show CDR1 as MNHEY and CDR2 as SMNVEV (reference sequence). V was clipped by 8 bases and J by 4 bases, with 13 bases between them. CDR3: CASGRDRADTQYF. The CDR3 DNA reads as TGTGCCAGCGGCCGGGACCGGGCAGATACGCAGTATTTT.

The CDR3: CASSRFPDRGNLYNEQFF. Here the CDR3 DNA reads TGCGCCAGCAGCCGATTCCCGGACAGGGGCAACTTATACAATGAGCAGTTCTTC. J is TRBJ2-1 and V is TRBV5-1, with 9 bases matching TRBD1. The CDR3 has 18 amino acids. Germline CDR1 is SGHRS and CDR2 is YFSETQ. J gave up 4 bases and V 4 bases, and 15 bases lay outside the gene matches.

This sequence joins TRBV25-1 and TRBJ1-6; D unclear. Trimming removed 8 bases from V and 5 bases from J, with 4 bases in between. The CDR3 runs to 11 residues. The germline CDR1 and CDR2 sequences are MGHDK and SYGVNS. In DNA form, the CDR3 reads TGTGCCAGCGGGGATAATTCACCCCTCCACTTT. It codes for CASGDNSPLHF. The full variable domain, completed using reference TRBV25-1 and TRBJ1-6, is EADIYQTPRYLVIGTGKKITLECSQTMGHDKMYWYQQDPGMELHLIHYSYGVNSTEKGDLSSESTVSRIRTEHFPLTLESARPSHTSQYLCASGDNSPLHFGNGTRLTVT.

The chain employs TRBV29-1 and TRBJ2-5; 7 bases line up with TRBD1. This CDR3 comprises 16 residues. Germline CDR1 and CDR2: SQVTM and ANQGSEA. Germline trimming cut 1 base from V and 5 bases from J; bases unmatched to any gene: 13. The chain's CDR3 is CSVEVPGQPFFETQYF. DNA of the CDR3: TGCAGCGTTGAAGTTCCGGGACAGCCTTTCTTCGAGACCCAGTACTTC.

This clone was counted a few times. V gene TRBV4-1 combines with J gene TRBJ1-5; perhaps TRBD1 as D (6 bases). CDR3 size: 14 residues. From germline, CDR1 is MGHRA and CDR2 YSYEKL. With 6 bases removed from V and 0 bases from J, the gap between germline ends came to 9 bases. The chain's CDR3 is CASRRTDSNQPQHF. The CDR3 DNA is TGCGCCAGCAGACGGACAGATAGCAATCAGCCCCAGCATTTT.

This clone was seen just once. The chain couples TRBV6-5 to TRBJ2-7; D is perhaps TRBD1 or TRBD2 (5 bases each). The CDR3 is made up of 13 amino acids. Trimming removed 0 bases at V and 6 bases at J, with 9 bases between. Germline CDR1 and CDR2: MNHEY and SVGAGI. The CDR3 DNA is TGTGCCAGCAGTTACTCGGGGGACGGCGAGCAGTACTTC. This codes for CASSYSGDGEQYF.

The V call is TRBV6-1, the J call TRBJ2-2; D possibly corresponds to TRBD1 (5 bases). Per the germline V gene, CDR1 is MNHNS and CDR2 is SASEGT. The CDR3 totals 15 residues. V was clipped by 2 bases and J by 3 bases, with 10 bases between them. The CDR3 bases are TGTGCCAGCAGTGAACAAATAGGGGACACCGGGGAGCTGTTTTTT. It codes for CASSEQIGDTGELFF.